A selection of T cell receptor beta chains follows, all from one sample in a study of CD8 T cells in ankylosing spondylitis. TCRdb fed the 5' RACE reads into MiXCR, producing one record per CDR3 protein. The table records 240,000 or so distinct CDR3 sequences, approximately 12% of them present only once. Sequencing was performed on blood, either unsorted or a sorted T cell fraction (not recorded which). The origin of the receptors is a male donor with ankylosing spondylitis or in good health (not recorded which). CDR3s include the opening cysteine and the closing phenylalanine or tryptophan. A D gene is named only where the DNA matches it firmly. Clone size is stated in some rows and not others, as once, few, many or a class when expanded.

J: TRBJ2-7
D: TRBD1
V: TRBV5-1
length: 13
size: many
DNA: TGCGCCAGCAGCACGGGACAGCCCTACGAGCAGTACTTC
CDR3: CASSTGQPYEQYF

J: TRBJ2-7
D: NA
V: TRBV5-6
length: 12
size: many
DNA: TGTGCCAGCAGCTTGCTGGCGAACGAGCAGTACTTC
CDR3: CASSLLANEQYF

J: TRBJ2-1
D: NA
V: TRBV12-3/TRBV12-4
length: 11
size: many
DNA: TGTGCCAGCAGTGGGGGGCATGAGCAGTTCTTC
CDR3: CASSGGHEQFF

J: TRBJ2-3
D: NA
V: TRBV2
length: 13
size: few
DNA: TGTGCCACAGATCCCGGCAGCACAGATACGCAGTATTTT
CDR3: CATDPGSTDTQYF

J: TRBJ1-1
D: NA
V: TRBV3-1
length: 13
size: NA
DNA: TGTGCCAGCAGCCAAGTGGGGAAAACTGAAGCTTTCTTT
CDR3: CASSQVGKTEAFF

J: TRBJ2-3
D: NA
V: TRBV5-1
length: 16
size: few
DNA: TGCGCCAGCAGCTTGGCAGACAGTAATTACACAGATACGCAGTATTTT
CDR3: CASSLADSNYTDTQYF

J: TRBJ2-3
D: NA
V: TRBV3-1
length: 12
size: many
DNA: TGTGCCAGCAGCCAGACCACAGATACGCAGTATTTT
CDR3: CASSQTTDTQYF

J: TRBJ2-3
D: NA
V: TRBV3-1
length: 16
size: many
DNA: TGTGCCAGCAGCCAAGAAAGGAGCGGTTACACAGATACGCAGTATTTT
CDR3: CASSQERSGYTDTQYF

J: TRBJ2-7
D: TRBD1
V: TRBV6-2/TRBV6-3
length: 13
size: NA
DNA: TGTGCCAGCAGGTGGACAGGGCCCCACGAGCAGTACTTC
CDR3: CASRWTGPHEQYF

J: TRBJ2-3
D: NA
V: TRBV10-3
length: 12
size: many
DNA: TGTGCCATCAGTGCCTCCCGAGATACGCAGTATTTT
CDR3: CAISASRDTQYF

J: TRBJ2-7
D: NA
V: TRBV29-1
length: 11
size: many
DNA: TGCAGCGTTGTTCCGCCACCCGAGCAGTACTTC
CDR3: CSVVPPPEQYF

J: TRBJ2-1
D: NA
V: TRBV29-1
length: 14
size: many
DNA: TGCAGCGTTACCTACTCTAGCTCCTACAATGAGCAGTTCTTC
CDR3: CSVTYSSSYNEQFF

J: TRBJ2-3
D: NA
V: TRBV15
length: 14
size: many
DNA: TGTGCCACGGCCCGGGACCACAATTCAGATACGCAGTATTTT
CDR3: CATARDHNSDTQYF

J: TRBJ2-1
D: NA
V: TRBV29-1
length: 14
size: many
DNA: TGCAGCGTTGCGGTGGGGGGAAAGGGCAATGAGCAGTTCTTC
CDR3: CSVAVGGKGNEQFF

J: TRBJ2-1
D: NA
V: TRBV20-1
length: 14
size: few
DNA: TGCAGTGCTAGATCCCCGAACGGATTGCATGAGCAGTTCTTC
CDR3: CSARSPNGLHEQFF

J: TRBJ2-1
D: NA
V: TRBV7-8
length: 16
size: NA
DNA: TGTGCCAGCAGCTTATTAGGTGGTTACTCCTACAATGAGCAGTTCTTC
CDR3: CASSLLGGYSYNEQFF

J: TRBJ2-7
D: TRBD1
V: TRBV4-1
length: 16
size: few
DNA: TGCGCCAGCAGCCAACCGGGACAGGGGGCCTCCTACGAGCAGTACTTC
CDR3: CASSQPGQGASYEQYF

J: TRBJ2-3
D: NA
V: TRBV7-3
length: 14
size: many
DNA: TGTGCCAGCAGCTTAGTCCACCTTACAGATACGCAGTATTTT
CDR3: CASSLVHLTDTQYF

J: TRBJ2-1
D: NA
V: TRBV7-7
length: 16
size: few
DNA: TGTGCCAGCAGCCCATCCGCTCTAACAATAGGGGTTGAGCAGTTCTTC
CDR3: CASSPSALTIGVEQFF

J: TRBJ1-5
D: NA
V: TRBV27
length: 15
size: many
DNA: TGTGCCAGCAGGCGAGGGGCAGGAGCTAATCAGCCCCAGCATTTT
CDR3: CASRRGAGANQPQHF

J: TRBJ1-2
D: TRBD1
V: TRBV5-5
length: 17
size: many
DNA: TGTGCCAGCAGCTTGAGGACAGGGGGCAGTACGTTGGATGGCTACACCTTC
CDR3: CASSLRTGGSTLDGYTF

J: TRBJ1-1
D: NA
V: TRBV21-1
length: 15
size: many
DNA: TGTGCCAGCAGCAAAGACCCGGGGTGGAGCACTGAAGCTTTCTTT
CDR3: CASSKDPGWSTEAFF

J: TRBJ1-2
D: TRBD1
V: TRBV6-1
length: 14
size: NA
DNA: TGTGCCAGCAGTAGCCCGGGACAGGACTATGGCTACACCTTC
CDR3: CASSSPGQDYGYTF

J: TRBJ2-5
D: NA
V: TRBV10-3
length: 14
size: many
DNA: TGTGCCATCATCGAGCCTAGCTTCGGAAAGACCCAGTACTTC
CDR3: CAIIEPSFGKTQYF

J: TRBJ2-1
D: TRBD2
V: TRBV7-9
length: 15
size: NA
DNA: TGTGCCAGATCCCGCGGGGGGCCGCCATACAATGAGCAGTTCTTC
CDR3: CARSRGGPPYNEQFF

J: TRBJ2-1
D: NA
V: TRBV6-5
length: 14
size: NA
DNA: TGTGCCAGCAGTTATGGCGGGAATTACAATGAGCAGTTCTTC
CDR3: CASSYGGNYNEQFF

J: TRBJ2-3
D: TRBD2
V: TRBV11-2
length: 17
size: NA
DNA: TGTGCCAGCAGCTTACGGGGACTAGCGGGAGGGCAAGATACGCAGTATTTT
CDR3: CASSLRGLAGGQDTQYF

J: TRBJ2-2
D: TRBD1
V: TRBV12-3/TRBV12-4
length: 14
size: few
DNA: TGTGCCAGCAGTTCCAGACAGGGGGCCGGGGAGCTGTTTTTT
CDR3: CASSSRQGAGELFF

J: TRBJ2-7
D: TRBD2
V: TRBV27
length: 17
size: many
DNA: TGTGCCAGCAGTTCCAGGACTAGCGGGGGCCGCCCCTACGAGCAGTACTTC
CDR3: CASSSRTSGGRPYEQYF

J: TRBJ2-3
D: NA
V: TRBV9
length: 14
size: many
DNA: TGTGCCAGCAGCGTAGGGGCCAGCACAGATACGCAGTATTTT
CDR3: CASSVGASTDTQYF

J: TRBJ1-2
D: NA
V: TRBV4-1
length: 15
size: many
DNA: TGCGCCAGCAGCCAAGATGGAGAGGGTAGCTATGGCTACACCTTC
CDR3: CASSQDGEGSYGYTF

J: TRBJ1-6
D: NA
V: TRBV15
length: 16
size: NA
DNA: TGTGCCACCAGCAGAGGGTTGCACGGATATAATTCACCCCTCCACTTT
CDR3: CATSRGLHGYNSPLHF